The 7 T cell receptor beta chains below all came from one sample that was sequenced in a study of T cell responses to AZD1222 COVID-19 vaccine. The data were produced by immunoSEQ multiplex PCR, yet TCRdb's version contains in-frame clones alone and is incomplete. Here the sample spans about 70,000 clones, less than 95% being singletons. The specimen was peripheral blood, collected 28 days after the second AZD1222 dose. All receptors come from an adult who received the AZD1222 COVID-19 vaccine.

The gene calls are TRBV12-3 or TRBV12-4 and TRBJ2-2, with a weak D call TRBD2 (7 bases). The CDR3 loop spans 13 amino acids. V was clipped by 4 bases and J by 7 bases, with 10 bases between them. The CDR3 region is CASSYGGLGELFF. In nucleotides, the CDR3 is TGTGCCAGCAGTTACGGGGGGCTCGGGGAGCTGTTTTTT.

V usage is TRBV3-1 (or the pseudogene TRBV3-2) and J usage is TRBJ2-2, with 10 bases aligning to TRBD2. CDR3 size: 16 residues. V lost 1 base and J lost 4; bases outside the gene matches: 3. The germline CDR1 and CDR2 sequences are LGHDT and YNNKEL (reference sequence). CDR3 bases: TGTGCCAGCAGCCAAGGGCTAGCGGGGGCCACCGGGGAGCTGTTTTTT. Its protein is CASSQGLAGATGELFF.

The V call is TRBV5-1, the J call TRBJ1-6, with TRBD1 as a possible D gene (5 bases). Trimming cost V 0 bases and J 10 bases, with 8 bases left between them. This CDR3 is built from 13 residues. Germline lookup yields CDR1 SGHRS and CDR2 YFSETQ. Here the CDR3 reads CASSLGGDSPLHF. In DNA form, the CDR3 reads TGCGCCAGCAGCTTGGGAGGGGACTCACCCCTCCACTTT.

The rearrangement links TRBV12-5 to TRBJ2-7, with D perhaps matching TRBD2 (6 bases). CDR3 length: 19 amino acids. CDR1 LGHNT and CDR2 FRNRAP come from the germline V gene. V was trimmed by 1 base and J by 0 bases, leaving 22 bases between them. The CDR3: CASGLERSGPNPASYEQYF. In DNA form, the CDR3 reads TGTGCTAGTGGTTTGGAAAGAAGCGGGCCTAACCCAGCCTCCTACGAGCAGTACTTC.

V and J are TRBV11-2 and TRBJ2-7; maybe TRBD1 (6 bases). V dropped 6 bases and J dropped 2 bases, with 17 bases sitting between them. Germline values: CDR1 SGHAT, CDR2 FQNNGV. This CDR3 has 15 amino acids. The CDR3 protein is CASRRLRDIPYEQYF. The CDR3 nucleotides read TGTGCCAGCAGGAGACTCCGGGACATCCCCTACGAGCAGTACTTC.

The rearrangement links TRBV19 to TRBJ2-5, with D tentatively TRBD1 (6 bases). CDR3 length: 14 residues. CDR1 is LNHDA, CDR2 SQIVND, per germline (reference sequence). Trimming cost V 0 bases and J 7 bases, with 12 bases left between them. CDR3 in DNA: TGTGCCAGTAGTATAGATCCTTCGACAGGGACCCAGTACTTC. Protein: CASSIDPSTGTQYF.

The CDR3 protein is CASSLESTYGYTF. CDR3 nucleotides: TGCGCCAGCAGCTTGGAGAGCACCTATGGCTACACCTTC. This chain joins TRBV5-1 and TRBJ1-2; no definite D call. V was trimmed by 0 bases and J by 4 bases, leaving 7 bases between them. This CDR3 spans 13 amino acids. Germline values: CDR1 SGHRS, CDR2 YFSETQ.